The sequence of this TCR beta chain was determined in a study of T cells in Graves' hyperthyroidism and ophthalmopathy. Amplification targeted TCR beta CDR3 regions from RNA transcripts. During a first-round RT-PCR of the TCR CDR3, the HTBI primer set was used. In TCRdb, the multiplex PCR reads were re-called with MiXCR into one record per CDR3 protein. The sample contains roughly 180,000 distinct CDR3 sequences, about 9.4% of which appear only once. Diagnoses were made from clinical symptoms, serum measures (thyroxine and TRAb), thyroid ultrasound and orbital computed tomography. Blood sampling occurred at first hyperthyroidism diagnosis, ahead of any ophthalmopathy symptoms. This clonotype was counted ten times or more. V dropped 6 bases and J dropped 7; count of bases not matched to a gene: 8. The length of the CDR3 is 14 residues.

The sequence was collected from a woman aged 18-29 years with Graves' hyperthyroidism that later progressed to Graves' ophthalmopathy. This chain links TRBV12-3 or TRBV12-4 with TRBJ1-5; 8 bases fit TRBD1. Sample: blood. The CDR3 loop reads CASRGDRGGQPQHF. CDR3 nucleotide sequence: TGTGCCAGCAGAGGAGACAGGGGAGGACAGCCCCAGCATTTT.